The sequence of this T cell receptor (beta chain) was determined in a study of blood T cells in healthy people across ages. The study's findings and limits: Without sorted subsets, naive and antigen-experienced compartments could not be conclusively compared.

Isolation recovered at least 6 million PBMCs from every sample. A remark on this clonotype: Its antigen is currently unknown.

In germline, CDR1 is SNHLY, CDR2 FYNNEI. This CDR3 has 14 amino acids. V lost 5 bases to trimming and J lost 4 bases, with 13 bases between them. Alongside a J-beta primer mix, a sample-barcoded 5' primer served in a second PCR lasting about 6 to 11 cycles. MiXCR, applied by TCRdb to the 5' RACE reads, yields one record per CDR3 protein. The sample includes about 930,000 distinct CDR3 sequences, 25% to 30% seen only once; the top ten take 9.5% to 13%. These data were also reused for a study on T cells of mothers and their children. That report adds: Mother-child pairs who were related displayed a slightly higher overlap than unrelated pairs, a difference that was non-significant.

Sequencing was carried out using blood. The V gene is TRBV2, the J gene TRBJ2-3; D gene uncertain. This clonotype was sampled from a woman in her 40s in good health. This CDR3 is CASSLDLHPDTQYF. CDR3 nucleotide sequence: TGTGCCAGCAGTCTGGACCTCCATCCAGATACGCAGTATTTT.